The 20 T cell receptor beta chains in this list originate from one sample, sequenced in a study of beta chain features in type 1 diabetes listed by TCRdb under 2018. The research as a whole found: In all four CD4+ subsets, TCRB CDR3 length was moderately but significantly shorter in type 1 diabetes patients.

Preparation of the library involved the immunoSEQ multiplex PCR assay. The entire amount of isolated RNA was reverse transcribed using the High Capacity cDNA Reverse Transcription Kit, so the sequenced TCRB transcripts were expressed ones. Entries here come from immuneACCESS through TCRdb and include only in-frame sequences with V and J called. Some clones fail to appear in such tables; in the studies checked, an unresolved V gene covers under half of the shortfall, and the cause of the remainder is unknown. This sample gives hundreds of thousands of clones in total; roughly 12% of them show up just once. Jointly, the top ten make up approximately 0.022% of the sample. No cognate antigen is known for these TCRs. The sequenced sample consisted of naive CD4+ T cells from blood. Per the publication, the cell subset or site label means: true naive CD4+ T cells. These receptors were taken from a man between 18 and 29 years old with type 1 diabetes.

This clone came up a few times. The J gene is TRBJ2-3, the V gene TRBV9, with D perhaps TRBD2 (5 bases). This CDR3 spans 14 amino acids. Germline CDR1 SGDLS, CDR2 YYNGEE. V lost 0 bases and J lost 4, with 9 bases in between. Here the CDR3 DNA reads TGTGCCAGCAGCGTAGGACGGACTGCAGATACGCAGTATTTT. Its translation: CASSVGRTADTQYF.

The chain joins TRBV5-4 to TRBJ2-1, with D hard to call. Germline V lookup: CDR1 SGHNT, CDR2 YYREEE (reference sequence). CDR3 length equals 14 residues. V was cut by 4 bases and J by 4 bases, with 12 bases left in between. The CDR3, as DNA: TGTGCCAGCAGCCTCCCCGGGCCTTACAATGAGCAGTTCTTC. This codes for CASSLPGPYNEQFF.

This clone has only a few counts. V usage is TRBV6-9 and J usage is TRBJ1-1, with D uncertain. Germline CDR1 and CDR2: MNHGY and SVAAGI. V gave up 10 bases and J gave up 11 bases, with 17 bases separating them. The CDR3 sequence is 11 residues long. In DNA, the CDR3 is TGTGCCACGCCGGGCATTAAGATGGCTTTCTTT. It translates to CATPGIKMAFF.

The chain employs TRBV6-5 and TRBJ1-6; D call uncertain. Germline V gene lookup returns CDR1 MNHEY and CDR2 SVGAGI. The CDR3 is 14 amino acids. V lost 6 bases and J lost 7, with 13 bases in between. CDR3 nucleotide sequence: TGTGCCAGCAGCCCCACGCGTCGGAATTCACCCCTCCACTTT. Its protein is CASSPTRRNSPLHF.

This clone was found a few times. This chain links TRBV7-6 with TRBJ2-7; perhaps TRBD2 as D (7 bases). The CDR3 spans 15 residues. Germline V gene data show CDR1 as SGHVS and CDR2 as FNYEAQ. The V end lost 5 bases, the J end lost 0 bases, and 14 bases lay between the germline ends. Written as DNA, the CDR3 is TGTGCCAGCAGCCCTCGGGGGGCGGCCTCCTACGAGCAGTACTTC. It translates to CASSPRGAASYEQYF.

The chain links TRBV21-1 to TRBJ1-2; TRBD1 is the table's D call, not checked against the DNA. TRBV21-1 is flagged as a pseudogene. CDR3 length: 14 amino acids. CDR3 sequence: CASSPRQGNYGYTF. Here the CDR3 DNA reads TGTGCCAGCAGCCCTCGACAGGGTAACTATGGCTACACCTTC.

In regard to this clone: Other nucleotide sequences in the sample specify the same CDR3. The chain links TRBV5-1 to TRBJ1-1; TRBD1 agrees at 7 bases. V shed 4 bases and J 1 base; nucleotides not matched to a gene: 4. The CDR3 has 14 residues. The germline CDR1 and CDR2 sequences are SGHRS and YFSETQ. The CDR3 nucleotides are TGCGCCAGCAGCCTAGGACAGGCGAACACTGAAGCTTTCTTT. It translates to CASSLGQANTEAFF.

The chain is built from TRBV6-6 and TRBJ1-2; D gene uncertain. V lost 6 bases to trimming and J lost 4 bases, with 12 bases between them. Germline CDR1 MNHNY, CDR2 SVGAGI (reference sequence). This CDR3 comprises 13 residues. Here the CDR3 reads CASSNAGSYGYTF. The CDR3 DNA sequence: TGTGCCAGCAGCAATGCGGGTTCCTATGGCTACACCTTC.

CDR3 in DNA: TGTGCCAGCACCCTAGGAGTGGAGGCTGAAGCTTTCTTT. As protein: CASTLGVEAEAFF. V usage is TRBV9 and J usage is TRBJ1-1; no clear D. Between the trimmed V and J ends, which lost 6 bases and 6 bases, there was a span of 15 bases. This CDR3 is built from 13 residues. Germline lookup yields CDR1 SGDLS and CDR2 YYNGEE.

The chain combines TRBV14 with TRBJ1-2, with D unresolved. CDR1 SGHDN and CDR2 FVKESK come from the germline V gene. The CDR3 extends over 13 amino acids. The V and J ends lost 0 bases and 7 bases respectively, with 9 bases between them. CDR3 loop: CASSQDRRSGYTF. The CDR3 DNA is TGTGCCAGCAGCCAAGATCGGAGGAGTGGCTACACCTTC.

The gene calls are TRBV19 and TRBJ2-3; TRBD1 or TRBD2 may be the D gene (5 bases each). Looked up from germline, CDR1 is LNHDA and CDR2 is SQIVND (reference sequence). Trimming pared 2 bases from V and 1 base from J, leaving 13 bases between. The CDR3 loop spans 16 amino acids. The CDR3: CASSIRGTGGTDTQYF. DNA for the CDR3: TGTGCCAGTAGTATACGGGGAACAGGTGGCACAGATACGCAGTATTTT.

The chain links TRBV2 to TRBJ2-3; D gene ambiguous. There are 12 residues in the CDR3. Germline CDR1 and CDR2: SNHLY and FYNNEI. The V end lost 6 bases, the J end lost 2 bases, and 6 bases lay between the germline ends. The DNA for the CDR3 is TGTGCCAGCAGAGGATTCACAGATACGCAGTATTTT. Its translation is CASRGFTDTQYF.

This clone was seen more than once but under ten times. This chain joins TRBV7-6 and TRBJ2-5; 7 bases are a match to TRBD1. V was clipped by 0 bases and J by 2 bases; unmatched bases: 3. CDR1 and CDR2 (germline): SGHVS, FNYEAQ. The CDR3 is made up of 15 amino acids. CDR3 region: CASSLAGTAQETQYF. The CDR3, as DNA: TGTGCCAGCAGCTTAGCTGGGACAGCACAAGAGACCCAGTACTTC. Supplemented by reference TRBV7-6 and TRBJ2-5, the full variable domain reads GAGVSQSPRYKVTKRGQDVALRCDPISGHVSLYWYRQALGQGPEFLTYFNYEAQQDKSGLPNDRFSAERPEGSISTLTIQRTEQRDSAMYRCASSLAGTAQETQYFGPGTRLLVL.

This clone was counted a few times. The chain joins TRBV25-1 to TRBJ2-1; TRBD1 is a possible D gene (5 bases). This CDR3 spans 13 amino acids. Germline V CDR1 and CDR2: MGHDK, SYGVNS. Trimming took 10 bases from V and 1 from J, leaving 11 bases between them. CDR3 nucleotides: TGTGCCACTAGGCAGGGTTCCTACAATGAGCAGTTCTTC. Translation: CATRQGSYNEQFF. Full variable domain (remainder filled in from reference TRBV25-1 and TRBJ2-1): EADIYQTPRYLVIGTGKKITLECSQTMGHDKMYWYQQDPGMELHLIHYSYGVNSTEKGDLSSESTVSRIRTEHFPLTLESARPSHTSQYLCATRQGSYNEQFFGPGTRLTVL.

This clone came up a few times. The chain has TRBV19 and TRBJ2-3, with 11 bases identical to TRBD2. J lost 4 bases, V lost 6 bases, and 3 bases had no gene match. Germline CDR1 reads LNHDA; CDR2 reads SQIVND (reference sequence). The CDR3 covers 14 residues. DNA of the CDR3: TGTGCCAGTAGACTAGCGGGGGAGTCAGATACGCAGTATTTT. This encodes CASRLAGESDTQYF.

The chain employs TRBV7-3 and TRBJ2-7; maybe TRBD2 (6 bases). Trimming shortened V by 4 bases and J by 5 bases, and 15 bases separated the two germline ends. The CDR3 covers 14 residues. Germline V gives CDR1 SGHTA, CDR2 FQGTGA. CDR3 loop: CASSSGLTGDEQYF. The DNA of the CDR3 is TGTGCCAGCAGCTCCGGGTTGACGGGGGACGAGCAGTACTTC. Variable domain in full (rest from reference TRBV7-3 and TRBJ2-7): GAGVSQTPSNKVTEKGKYVELRCDPISGHTALYWYRQSLGQGPEFLIYFQGTGAADDSGLPNDRFFAVRPEGSVSTLKIQRTERGDSAVYLCASSSGLTGDEQYFGPGTRLTVT.

This clone was counted between two and nine times. This chain links TRBV19 with TRBJ2-5, with 7 bases matching TRBD1. Germline assignment: CDR1 LNHDA and CDR2 SQIVND (reference sequence). Trimming cost V 5 bases and J 2 bases; bases outside gene matches: 5. This CDR3 is 14 amino acids long. The CDR3 sequence is CASSLQGPQETQYF. The CDR3 DNA reads TGTGCCAGTAGTTTACAGGGGCCACAAGAGACCCAGTACTTC.

Concerning this clone itself: The sample holds other DNA sequences that translate to the same CDR3. The CDR3 nucleotides read TGTGCCTGGAGTGTAGGCGACGAGCAGTACTTC. Translation gives CAWSVGDEQYF. The rearrangement joins TRBV30 to TRBJ2-7; D is ambiguous. The V gene lost 0 bases and the J gene lost 5 bases, with 5 bases spanning the gap. This CDR3 region has 11 residues. Germline loops: CDR1 GTSNPN, CDR2 SVGIG (reference sequence).

The chain uses TRBV5-1 and TRBJ2-1; no clear D gene. Trimming took 4 bases from V and 4 from J, leaving 21 bases between them. The CDR3 extends over 17 amino acids. The germline V gene encodes CDR1 SGHRS and CDR2 YFSETQ. The CDR3 nucleotides read TGCGCCAGCAGCCCCTTGGGGTTAGGAATTTTGTACAATGAGCAGTTCTTC. Its translation is CASSPLGLGILYNEQFF.

The J gene is TRBJ1-1, the V gene TRBV9; D is perhaps TRBD1 (5 bases). V was clipped by 2 bases and J by 0 bases, with 8 bases between them. The germline CDR1 and CDR2 sequences are SGDLS and YYNGEE. The CDR3 is 14 amino acids. CDR3 loop: CASSVQGVNTEAFF. The CDR3 DNA reads TGTGCCAGCAGCGTGCAGGGCGTGAACACTGAAGCTTTCTTT.